The 2 T cell receptor beta chains presented below share a single source sample, sequenced in a study of neurological immune-mediated disorders. TCRdb redid the calling of the 5' RACE reads with MiXCR, one entry per CDR3 protein. The data show roughly 80,000 distinct CDR3 sequences, about a tenth seen once. Sequencing used PBMCs. Receptors originate from a man in his forties in good health.

This clonotype was observed at least ten times. V usage is TRBV20-1 and J usage is TRBJ2-3; D unclear. The CDR3 contains 14 residues. Germline CDR1 is DFQATT and CDR2 is SNEGSKA (reference sequence). The V end lost 1 base, the J end lost 4 bases, and 12 bases lay between the germline ends. The CDR3 is CSARVYGTADTQYF. CDR3 in DNA: TGCAGTGCTAGAGTTTATGGAACTGCAGATACGCAGTATTTT.

This clonotype was counted ten times or more. The J gene is TRBJ2-5, the V gene TRBV2; D possibly corresponds to TRBD2 (6 bases). V lost 4 bases and J lost 3, with 9 bases in between. Per the germline V gene, CDR1 is SNHLY and CDR2 is FYNNEI. This CDR3 region has 13 residues. The CDR3 sequence is CASSGDLEETQYF. The CDR3 nucleotides are TGTGCCAGCAGTGGGGACTTGGAAGAGACCCAGTACTTC.